This T cell receptor beta chain was recovered during a study of blood T cell repertoires in COVID-19. Study-level information: PBMCs, B-cell-depleted T cells, or T cells provided the cDNA or gDNA that made up the material.

V dropped 5 bases and J dropped 8 bases, with 24 bases sitting between them. The V gene's germline CDR1 is SGHTA and CDR2 FQGNSA. This CDR3 comprises 17 residues. The repertoire was sequenced with immunoSEQ multiplex PCR; TCRdb's copy has only in-frame clones and lacks some. The sample comprises 350,000 to 400,000 clones, about 86% of which are singletons, and about 7.6% rests with the top ten. Material for sequencing was peripheral blood. The chain carries TRBV7-2 and TRBJ2-2; TRBD1 might be the D (6 bases). The source is a woman aged 60-75 years with COVID-19, enrolled during active disease. CDR3 in DNA: TGTGCCAGCAGCCCCGGGCTCCAGGGGATCGTAGGGGGGGAGCTGTTTTTT. Its protein product is CASSPGLQGIVGGELFF.